These 24 T cell receptor beta chains share one sample of origin, sequenced in a study of blood T cells in healthy people across ages. With a J-beta primer mix and a sample-barcoded 5' primer, a second PCR ran about 7 to 11 cycles. MiXCR was run by TCRdb on the 5' RACE reads, yielding one entry per CDR3 protein. In the table there are around 580,000 distinct CDR3 sequences, more than 45% of which are singletons. The source material was blood. The receptor source for this set is a man older than 75 in good health.

This clonotype was counted only a few times. V gene TRBV10-3 combines with J gene TRBJ2-1; tentatively, D is TRBD1 or TRBD2 (5 bases each). The CDR3 has 18 amino acids. Trimming stripped 0 bases from V and 7 bases from J, with 22 bases between. CDR1 ENHRY and CDR2 SYGVKD come from the germline V gene. The CDR3 nucleotides are TGTGCCATCAGTGAGTCGAGGGGACGGAGTCCAACCTCAAATGAGCAGTTCTTC. It specifies CAISESRGRSPTSNEQFF.

The rearrangement joins TRBV7-2 to TRBJ2-1, with 15 positions matching TRBD2. V was pared by 5 bases and J by 9 bases, with 8 bases of the junction left unmatched. This CDR3 comprises 16 residues. Germline assignment: CDR1 SGHTA and CDR2 FQGNSA. The CDR3 spells CASSRIGTSGRSEQFF. Written as DNA, the CDR3 is TGTGCCAGCAGCCGAATCGGGACTAGCGGGAGGAGTGAGCAGTTCTTC.

This clonotype has only one observation. The CDR3: CASSTGQVRKTQYF. The DNA of the CDR3 is TGTGCCAGCAGTACAGGACAGGTCCGGAAGACCCAGTACTTC. The chain links TRBV28 to TRBJ2-7; 7 bases fit TRBD1. The J call is uncertain, as TRBJ2-5 better fits the DNA end. Germline V gene lookup returns CDR1 MDHEN and CDR2 SYDVKM. This CDR3 is 14 amino acids long.

V is TRBV25-1 and J is TRBJ2-5; D might be TRBD1 (5 bases). The CDR3 is 12 residues long. V was clipped by 11 bases and J by 7 bases, with 17 bases between them. Germline-derived CDR1 and CDR2 are MGHDK and SYGVNS. The CDR3 DNA reads TGTGCCTCCAGCAGGGATTCGGGGACCCAGTACTTC. Amino acid sequence: CASSRDSGTQYF.

The chain links TRBV7-2 to TRBJ2-7; 9 bases match TRBD2. Unmatched junction bases numbered 12, after V lost 4 bases and J lost 5 bases. CDR1 and CDR2 (germline): SGHTA, FQGNSA. The CDR3 runs 16 residues. CDR3 sequence reads: CASSWGPAGTSNEQYF. CDR3 nucleotide sequence: TGTGCCAGCAGCTGGGGACCGGCCGGGACTAGCAACGAGCAGTACTTC.

This clonotype has more than one count but fewer than ten. The chain uses TRBV20-1 and TRBJ2-4; TRBD2 matches at 11 bases. Per the germline V gene, CDR1 is DFQATT and CDR2 is SNEGSKA (reference sequence). The ends lost 2 bases at V and 0 bases at J; junction bases unmatched: 3. There are 16 residues in the CDR3. DNA for the CDR3: TGCAGTGCTAGATCAGGACTAGCGGGAGCCAAAAACATTCAGTACTTC. Protein sequence: CSARSGLAGAKNIQYF.

Ten or more counts support this clonotype. The chain has TRBV6-6 and TRBJ1-6, with TRBD1 matching 8 bases. V trimming: 2 bases; J trimming: 11 bases; junction bases outside the gene matches: 5. Germline V gene lookup returns CDR1 MNHNY and CDR2 SVGAGI (reference sequence). The CDR3 is 14 amino acids. CDR3 loop: CASSYTDREPPLHF. In DNA form, the CDR3 reads TGTGCCAGCAGTTACACGGACAGGGAGCCACCCCTCCACTTT.

This clonotype turned up a few times. The chain couples TRBV28 to TRBJ1-1, with D perhaps matching TRBD1 (5 bases). There are 15 residues in the CDR3. Between the trimmed V and J ends, which lost 5 bases and 1 base, there was a span of 14 bases. Per germline, CDR1 MDHEN and CDR2 SYDVKM. The CDR3 sequence is CASSPQLQGNTEAFF. The DNA of the CDR3 is TGTGCCAGCAGTCCTCAACTTCAGGGGAACACTGAAGCTTTCTTT.

The rearrangement links TRBV10-3 to TRBJ2-3, with TRBD2 matching over 11 bases. This CDR3 contains 13 residues. Germline V gene sequence: CDR1 ENHRY, CDR2 SYGVKD. Trimming at V came to 8 bases and at J to 6 bases, leaving 4 bases not matched to a gene. The CDR3 nucleotides read TGTGCCATCGGGGCTAGCGGGGGGGATACGCAGTATTTT. It encodes CAIGASGGDTQYF.

V is TRBV10-3 and J is TRBJ2-1; TRBD2 aligns across 14 bases. The germline V gene encodes CDR1 ENHRY and CDR2 SYGVKD. This CDR3 is 18 amino acids long. J lost 5 bases, V lost 0 bases, and 6 bases had no gene match. The CDR3 loop reads CAISESGTSGSRNNEQFF. The CDR3, as DNA: TGTGCCATCAGTGAGTCCGGGACTAGCGGGAGTAGGAACAATGAGCAGTTCTTC.

The chain joins TRBV6-2 or TRBV6-3 to TRBJ1-6; 11 bases agree with TRBD1. Unmatched junction bases numbered 5, after V lost 6 bases and J lost 10 bases. The CDR3 has 14 residues. CDR1 is MNHEY and CDR2 is SVGEGT in the germline V gene. CDR3 DNA sequence: TGTGCCAGCAGCCTACGGACAGGGGGCTCACCCCTCCACTTT. This sequence encodes CASSLRTGGSPLHF.

The rearrangement links TRBV11-1 to TRBJ2-1; no definite D call. The CDR3 sequence is 16 residues long. Germline values: CDR1 SGHAT, CDR2 FQDESV (reference sequence). Between the trimmed V and J ends, which lost 3 bases and 0 bases, there was a span of 12 bases. CDR3: CASSLMSASSYNEQFF. CDR3 nucleotides: TGTGCCAGCAGCTTGATGAGCGCTAGCTCCTACAATGAGCAGTTCTTC.

This clonotype was recorded a few times. This sequence joins TRBV20-1 and TRBJ1-5, with 9 bases that match TRBD1. Per germline, CDR1 DFQATT and CDR2 SNEGSKA (reference sequence). The CDR3 covers 15 residues. Unmatched junction bases numbered 6, after V lost 4 bases and J lost 2 bases. The CDR3 reads CSAIGQGMGNQPQHF. The DNA of the CDR3 is TGCAGTGCTATTGGACAGGGGATGGGCAATCAGCCCCAGCATTTT.

This clonotype showed up just a few times. The V gene is TRBV20-1, the J gene TRBJ2-5; 8 bases map to TRBD2. The CDR3 is 18 amino acids. Germline trimming cut 3 bases from V and 1 base from J; bases unmatched to any gene: 16. Germline CDR1 reads DFQATT; CDR2 reads SNEGSKA (reference sequence). The CDR3: CSARGGGKAGETQETQYF. The CDR3 DNA follows: TGCAGTGCTAGGGGGGGAGGAAAAGCGGGGGAGACCCAAGAGACCCAGTACTTC.

This clonotype was seen more than once but under ten times. The chain joins TRBV4-3 to TRBJ2-3, with D perhaps matching TRBD2 (5 bases). CDR1 LGHNA and CDR2 YSLEER come from the germline V gene. Between the trimmed V and J ends, which lost 0 bases and 0 bases, there was a span of 13 bases. The length of the CDR3 is 17 residues. Here the CDR3 reads CASSQDRRGSSTDTQYF. In nucleotides, the CDR3 is TGCGCCAGCAGCCAAGATCGTCGGGGATCTAGCACAGATACGCAGTATTTT.

J is TRBJ2-2 and V is TRBV6-1; 11 bases match TRBD2. CDR1 is MNHNS and CDR2 is SASEGT in the germline V gene. The J segment lost 1 base and the V segment lost 6 bases, leaving 10 bases of the junction unmatched. This CDR3 comprises 18 residues. The CDR3 sequence is CASSQPVLAGVNTGELFF. The CDR3 region has the DNA TGTGCCAGCAGCCAGCCCGTACTAGCGGGGGTGAACACCGGGGAGCTGTTTTTT.

The chain has TRBV29-1 and TRBJ2-3; TRBD2 aligns across 11 bases. The J segment lost 2 bases and the V segment lost 6 bases, leaving 7 bases of the junction unmatched. The CDR3 loop spans 15 amino acids. CDR1 is SQVTM and CDR2 is ANQGSEA in the germline V gene. The DNA for the CDR3 is TGCAGCGTCCCCGGGACTAGCGGCCCCACAGATACGCAGTATTTT. Protein: CSVPGTSGPTDTQYF.

The chain couples TRBV28 to TRBJ2-5; D not certain. The assigned J gene may be wrong: the sequence end matches TRBJ2-7 better. This CDR3 contains 12 residues. Germline V gives CDR1 MDHEN, CDR2 SYDVKM. Here the CDR3 DNA reads TGTGCCAGCAGTCCTACCTTCTACGAGCAGTACTTC. It translates to CASSPTFYEQYF.

The chain recombines TRBV4-3 with TRBJ1-2, with a possible D match to TRBD1 (5 bases). Trimming took off 0 bases at V and 5 bases at J, with 28 bases between the two ends. CDR3 length equals 20 residues. Germline V gene sequence: CDR1 LGHNA, CDR2 YSLEER. The chain's CDR3 is CASSQDLVSGTRVGEYGYTF. CDR3 DNA sequence: TGCGCCAGCAGCCAAGATTTGGTTTCAGGGACCCGTGTGGGGGAGTATGGCTACACCTTC.

This chain connects TRBV12-3 or TRBV12-4 to TRBJ2-1, with D perhaps given as TRBD1 or TRBD2 (6 bases each). The CDR3 has 13 amino acids. The V gene lost 4 bases and the J gene lost 10 bases, with 14 bases spanning the gap. In nucleotides, the CDR3 is TGTGCCAGCAGTTGTGGGGGGCTAGCGGAGCAGTTCTTC. Translated: CASSCGGLAEQFF.

This clonotype turned up a few times. This rearrangement joins TRBV28 to TRBJ2-3, with 9 bases fitting TRBD2. The V gene's germline CDR1 is MDHEN and CDR2 SYDVKM. This CDR3 is built from 13 residues. CDR3 nucleotides: TGTGCATCGGCGGGAGGGGACACAGATACGCAGTATTTT. Its translation is CASAGGDTDTQYF.

This clonotype was detected once. The chain employs TRBV7-2 and TRBJ2-4; the match to TRBD2 covers 14 bases. V lost 4 bases to trimming and J lost 0 bases; unmatched junction nucleotides: 11. This CDR3 has 20 amino acids. Germline lookup yields CDR1 SGHTA and CDR2 FQGNSA. The CDR3 bases are TGTGCCAGCAGCTCGTTTGAGGGGACTAGCGGGGGACTAGCCAAAAACATTCAGTACTTC. Protein: CASSSFEGTSGGLAKNIQYF.

The chain uses TRBV12-3 or TRBV12-4 and TRBJ2-3; a possible D gene is TRBD1 (6 bases). This CDR3 is 15 amino acids long. V was clipped by 7 bases and J by 6 bases, with 20 bases between them. The CDR3 coding sequence is TGTGCCAGCACTCCTTTGGGGAACAGGGCGGATACGCAGTATTTT. Residues: CASTPLGNRADTQYF.

This chain links TRBV27 with TRBJ1-4, with D possibly being TRBD1 (5 bases). The germline V gene has CDR1 MNHEY and CDR2 SMNVEV (reference sequence). This CDR3 has 14 amino acids. Trimming removed 7 bases at V and 2 bases at J, with 11 bases between. CDR3 region: CASKPGRTNEKLFF. DNA of the CDR3: TGTGCCAGCAAACCGGGACGGACTAATGAAAAACTGTTTTTT.